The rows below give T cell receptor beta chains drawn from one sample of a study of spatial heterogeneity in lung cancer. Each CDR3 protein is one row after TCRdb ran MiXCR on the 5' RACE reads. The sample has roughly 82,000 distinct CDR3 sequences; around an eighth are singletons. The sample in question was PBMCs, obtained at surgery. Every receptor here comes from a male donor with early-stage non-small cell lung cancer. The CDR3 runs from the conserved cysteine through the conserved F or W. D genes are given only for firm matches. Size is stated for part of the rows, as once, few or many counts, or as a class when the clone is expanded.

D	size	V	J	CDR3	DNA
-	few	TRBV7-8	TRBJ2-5	CASSVRTEIRETQYF	TGTGCCAGCAGCGTGAGGACAGAAATAAGGGAGACCCAGTACTTC
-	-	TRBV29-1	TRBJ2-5	CSVGGRETQYF	TGCAGCGTTGGGGGGAGAGAGACCCAGTACTTC
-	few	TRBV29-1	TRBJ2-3	CSVPGSDTQYF	TGCAGCGTGCCTGGATCCGATACGCAGTATTTT
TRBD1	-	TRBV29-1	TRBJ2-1	CSVDTAQGANEQFF	TGCAGCGTTGATACGGCGCAGGGGGCGAATGAGCAGTTCTTC
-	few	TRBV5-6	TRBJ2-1	CASSLLGRGSSYNEQFF	TGTGCCAGCAGCTTGCTTGGTAGGGGAAGCTCCTACAATGAGCAGTTCTTC
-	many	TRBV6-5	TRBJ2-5	CASSPGFRETQYF	TGTGCCAGCAGTCCAGGGTTCCGGGAGACCCAGTACTTC
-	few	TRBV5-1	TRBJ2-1	CASKTDNNEQFF	TGCGCCAGCAAAACAGATAACAATGAGCAGTTCTTC
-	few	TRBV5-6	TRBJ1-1	CASSRGIGNTEAFF	TGTGCCAGCAGCAGGGGAATTGGGAACACTGAAGCTTTCTTT
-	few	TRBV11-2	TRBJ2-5	CASSFGEGETQYF	TGTGCCAGCAGCTTCGGAGAGGGAGAGACCCAGTACTTC
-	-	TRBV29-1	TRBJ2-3	CSVIEAVQSTDTQYF	TGCAGCGTTATAGAAGCGGTACAAAGCACAGATACGCAGTATTTT
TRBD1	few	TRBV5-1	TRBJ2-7	CASSLVVGTGTYEQYF	TGCGCCAGCAGCTTGGTCGTCGGGACAGGGACCTACGAGCAGTACTTC
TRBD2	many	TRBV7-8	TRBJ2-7	CASSPGLAGEQYF	TGTGCCAGCAGCCCCGGACTAGCAGGCGAGCAGTACTTC
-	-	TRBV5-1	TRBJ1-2	CASSLEAGIGGYTF	TGCGCCAGCAGCTTGGAAGCGGGGATAGGTGGCTACACCTTC
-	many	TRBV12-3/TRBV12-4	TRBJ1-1	CASSTDGHNTEAFF	TGTGCCAGCAGCACAGACGGACATAACACTGAAGCTTTCTTT
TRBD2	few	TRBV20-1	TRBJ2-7	CSASGLAGGYEQYF	TGCAGTGCTAGTGGTCTAGCGGGAGGGTACGAGCAGTACTTC
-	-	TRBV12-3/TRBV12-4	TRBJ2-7	CASSPVTTYEQYF	TGTGCCAGCAGCCCCGTGACAACCTACGAGCAGTACTTC
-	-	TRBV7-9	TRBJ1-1	CASSSIRDTNTEAFF	TGTGCCAGCAGCTCGATCCGGGACACGAACACTGAAGCTTTCTTT
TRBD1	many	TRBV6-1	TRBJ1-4	CASRGTGPEKLFF	TGTGCCAGCAGGGGGACAGGGCCCGAAAAACTGTTTTTT
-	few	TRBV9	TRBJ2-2	CASSTQQNTGELFF	TGTGCCAGCAGCACCCAGCAGAACACCGGGGAGCTGTTTTTT
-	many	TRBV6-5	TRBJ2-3	CASSSPRDTQYF	TGTGCCAGCAGTTCCCCAAGAGATACGCAGTATTTT
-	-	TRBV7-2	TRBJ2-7	CASSLGGRTDFGQYF	TGTGCCAGCAGCTTAGGGGGTCGAACGGATTTCGGGCAGTACTTC
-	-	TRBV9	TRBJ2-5	CASSVGQTQETQYF	TGTGCCAGCAGCGTCGGACAGACCCAAGAGACCCAGTACTTC
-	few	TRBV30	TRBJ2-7	CAWRVGSSYEQYF	TGTGCCTGGAGGGTAGGGAGCTCCTACGAGCAGTACTTC
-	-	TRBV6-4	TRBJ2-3	CASSEGPFTDTQYF	TGTGCCAGCAGTGAAGGTCCCTTCACAGATACGCAGTATTTT
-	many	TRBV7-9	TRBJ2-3	CASSPPDSSGAVDTQYF	TGTGCCAGCAGCCCCCCGGACTCCTCGGGGGCGGTAGATACGCAGTATTTT
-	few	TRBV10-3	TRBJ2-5	CAISVSRGETQYF	TGTGCCATCAGTGTTTCCAGGGGAGAGACCCAGTACTTC
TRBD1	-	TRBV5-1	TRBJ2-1	CASSPRDSQNEQFF	TGCGCCAGCAGCCCCCGGGACAGTCAGAATGAGCAGTTCTTC
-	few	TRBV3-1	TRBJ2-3	CASSTDVTDTQYF	TGTGCCAGCAGCACGGATGTCACAGATACGCAGTATTTT
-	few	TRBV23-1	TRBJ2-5	CASSHRSPSQETQYF	TGCGCCAGCAGTCATCGAAGTCCAAGTCAAGAGACCCAGTACTTC
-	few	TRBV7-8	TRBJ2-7	CASSLAGTAPYEQYF	TGTGCCAGCAGCTTAGCGGGAACAGCTCCCTACGAGCAGTACTTC
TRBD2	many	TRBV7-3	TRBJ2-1	CASSSGASGRTLRDEQFF	TGTGCCAGCAGCTCTGGGGCTAGCGGGAGGACCCTTCGCGATGAGCAGTTCTTC
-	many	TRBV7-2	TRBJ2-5	CASSLNGRGETQYF	TGTGCCAGCAGCTTAAACGGTCGGGGGGAGACCCAGTACTTC
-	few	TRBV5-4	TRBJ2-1	CASSLGGGQRYNEQFF	TGTGCCAGCAGCTTGGGGGGGGGGCAGAGGTACAATGAGCAGTTCTTC
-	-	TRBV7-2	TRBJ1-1	CASSPRDLQGMNTEAFF	TGTGCCAGCAGCCCGCGGGACCTCCAGGGTATGAACACTGAAGCTTTCTTT
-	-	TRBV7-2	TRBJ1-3	CASSLQPGNTIYF	TGTGCCAGCAGCTTACAGCCTGGAAACACCATATATTTT
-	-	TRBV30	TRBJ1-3	CAWTSTVAGNTIYF	TGTGCCTGGACTTCGACAGTAGCTGGAAACACCATATATTTT
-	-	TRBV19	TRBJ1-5	CASTPGAGNQPQHF	TGTGCCAGTACGCCGGGGGCTGGCAATCAGCCCCAGCATTTT
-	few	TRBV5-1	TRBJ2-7	CASSLEGPPSYEQYF	TGCGCCAGCAGCTTGGAAGGTCCTCCATCGTACGAGCAGTACTTC
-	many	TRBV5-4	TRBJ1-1	CASSLETLNTEAFF	TGTGCCAGCAGCTTGGAGACTCTGAACACTGAAGCTTTCTTT
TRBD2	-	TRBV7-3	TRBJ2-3	CASSFLLAGELDTQYF	TGTGCCAGCAGCTTCTTACTAGCGGGGGAATTAGATACGCAGTATTTT